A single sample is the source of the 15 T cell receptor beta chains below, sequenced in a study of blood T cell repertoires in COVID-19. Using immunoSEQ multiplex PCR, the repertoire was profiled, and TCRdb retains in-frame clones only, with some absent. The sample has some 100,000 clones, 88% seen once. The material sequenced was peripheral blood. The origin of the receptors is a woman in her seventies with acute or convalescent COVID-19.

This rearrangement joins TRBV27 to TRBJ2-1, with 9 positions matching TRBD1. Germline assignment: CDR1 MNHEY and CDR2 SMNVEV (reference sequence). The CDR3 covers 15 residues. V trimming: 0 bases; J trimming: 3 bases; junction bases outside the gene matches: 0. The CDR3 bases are TGTGCCAGCAGTTTATCGGGACAGGGCTACAATGAGCAGTTCTTC. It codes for CASSLSGQGYNEQFF.

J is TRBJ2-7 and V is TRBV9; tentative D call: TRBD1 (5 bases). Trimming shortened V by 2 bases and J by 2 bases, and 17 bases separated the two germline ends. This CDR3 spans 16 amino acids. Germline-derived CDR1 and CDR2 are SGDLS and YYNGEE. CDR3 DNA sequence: TGTGCCAGCAGCGTTAAAACAGGTCCGAGACCCTACGAGCAGTACTTC. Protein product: CASSVKTGPRPYEQYF.

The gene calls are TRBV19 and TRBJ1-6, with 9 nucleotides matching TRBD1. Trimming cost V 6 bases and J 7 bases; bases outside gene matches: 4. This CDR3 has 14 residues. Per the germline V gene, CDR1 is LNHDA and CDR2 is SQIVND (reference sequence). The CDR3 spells CASRIQGANSPLHF. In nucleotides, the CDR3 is TGTGCCAGTAGAATACAGGGGGCGAATTCACCCCTCCACTTT.

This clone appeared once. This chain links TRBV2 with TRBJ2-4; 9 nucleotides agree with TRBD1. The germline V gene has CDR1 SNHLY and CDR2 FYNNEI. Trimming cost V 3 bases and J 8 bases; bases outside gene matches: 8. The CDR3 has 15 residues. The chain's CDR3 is CASSDLETGGDIQYF. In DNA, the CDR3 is TGTGCCAGCAGTGATTTAGAGACAGGGGGTGACATTCAGTACTTC.

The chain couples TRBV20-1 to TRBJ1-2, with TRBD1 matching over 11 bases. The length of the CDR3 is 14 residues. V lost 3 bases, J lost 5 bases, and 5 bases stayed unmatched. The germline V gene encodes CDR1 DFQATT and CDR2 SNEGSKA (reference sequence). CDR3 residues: CSASLGDRGYGYTF. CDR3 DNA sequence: TGCAGTGCTAGTCTAGGGGACAGGGGGTATGGCTACACCTTC.

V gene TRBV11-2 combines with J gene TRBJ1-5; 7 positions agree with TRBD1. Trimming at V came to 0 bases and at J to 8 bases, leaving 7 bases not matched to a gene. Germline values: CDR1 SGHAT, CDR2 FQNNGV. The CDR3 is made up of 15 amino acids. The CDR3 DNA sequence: TGTGCCAGCAGCTTAGACGGAGGACAGGCGGAGCCCCAGCATTTT. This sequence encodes CASSLDGGQAEPQHF.

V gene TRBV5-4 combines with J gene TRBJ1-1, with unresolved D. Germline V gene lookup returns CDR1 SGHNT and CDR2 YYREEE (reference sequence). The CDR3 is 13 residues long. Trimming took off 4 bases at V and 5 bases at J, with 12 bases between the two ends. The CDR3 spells CASSLREGTEAFF. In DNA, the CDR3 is TGTGCCAGCAGCCTCCGGGAGGGAACTGAAGCTTTCTTT. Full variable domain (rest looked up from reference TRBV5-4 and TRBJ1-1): ETGVTQSPTHLIKTRGQQVTLRCSSQSGHNTVSWYQQALGQGPQFIFQYYREEENGRGNFPPRFSGLQFPNYSSELNVNALELDDSALYLCASSLREGTEAFFGQGTRLTVV.

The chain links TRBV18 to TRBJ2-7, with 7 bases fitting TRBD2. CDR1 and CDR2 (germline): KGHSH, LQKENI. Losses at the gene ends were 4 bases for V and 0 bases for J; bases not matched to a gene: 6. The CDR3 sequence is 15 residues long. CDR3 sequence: CASSLKRDVSYEQYF. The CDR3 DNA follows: TGTGCCAGCTCACTCAAGCGGGACGTCTCCTACGAGCAGTACTTC. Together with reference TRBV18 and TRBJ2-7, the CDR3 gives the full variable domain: NAGVMQNPRHLVRRRGQEARLRCSPMKGHSHVYWYRQLPEEGLKFMVYLQKENIIDESGMPKERFSAEFPKEGPSILRIQQVVRGDSAAYFCASSLKRDVSYEQYFGPGTRLTVT.

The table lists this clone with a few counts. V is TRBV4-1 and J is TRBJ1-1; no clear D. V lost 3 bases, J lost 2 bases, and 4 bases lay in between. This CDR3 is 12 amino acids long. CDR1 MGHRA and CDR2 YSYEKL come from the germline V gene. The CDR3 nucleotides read TGCGCCAGCAGCCACCTCAACACTGAAGCTTTCTTT. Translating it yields CASSHLNTEAFF.

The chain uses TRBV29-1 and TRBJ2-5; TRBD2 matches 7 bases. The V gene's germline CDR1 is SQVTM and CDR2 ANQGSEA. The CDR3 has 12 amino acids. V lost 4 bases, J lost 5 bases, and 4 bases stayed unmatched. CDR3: CSVGQGGETQYF. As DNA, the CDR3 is TGCAGCGTTGGGCAGGGAGGGGAGACCCAGTACTTC.

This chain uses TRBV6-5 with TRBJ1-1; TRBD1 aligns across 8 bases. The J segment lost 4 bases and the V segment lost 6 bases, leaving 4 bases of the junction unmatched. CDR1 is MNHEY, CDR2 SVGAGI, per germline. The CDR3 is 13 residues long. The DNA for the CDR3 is TGTGCCAGCAGATGGACAGGGCCCACTGAAGCTTTCTTT. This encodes CASRWTGPTEAFF.

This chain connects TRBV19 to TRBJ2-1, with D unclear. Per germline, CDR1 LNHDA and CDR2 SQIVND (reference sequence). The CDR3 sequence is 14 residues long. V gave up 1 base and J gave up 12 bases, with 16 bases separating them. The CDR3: CASSIGGYRGRQFF. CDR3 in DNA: TGTGCCAGTAGTATAGGCGGCTACCGAGGCAGGCAGTTCTTC.

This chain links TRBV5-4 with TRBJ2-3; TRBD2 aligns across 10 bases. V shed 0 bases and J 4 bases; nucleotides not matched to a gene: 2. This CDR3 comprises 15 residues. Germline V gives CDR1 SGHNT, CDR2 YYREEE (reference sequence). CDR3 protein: CASSLGAGGPDTQYF. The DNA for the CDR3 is TGTGCCAGCAGCTTGGGAGCGGGAGGGCCAGATACGCAGTATTTT.

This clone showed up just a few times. In nucleotides, the CDR3 is TGTGCCAGCAGTGAATTTGGGGGGGGCCCGGCCTATGGCTACACCTTC. It specifies CASSEFGGGPAYGYTF. The rearrangement links TRBV25-1 to TRBJ1-2; D may be TRBD1 (6 bases). The CDR3 has 16 amino acids. Between the trimmed V and J ends, which lost 1 base and 4 bases, there was a span of 16 bases. Germline lookup yields CDR1 MGHDK and CDR2 SYGVNS.

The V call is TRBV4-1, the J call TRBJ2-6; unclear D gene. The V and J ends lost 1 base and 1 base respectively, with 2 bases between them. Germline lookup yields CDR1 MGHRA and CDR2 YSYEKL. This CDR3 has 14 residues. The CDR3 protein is CASSQVSGANVLTF. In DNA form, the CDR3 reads TGCGCCAGCAGCCAAGTATCTGGGGCCAACGTCCTGACTTTC.